The 3 T cell receptor beta chains below come from one sample, sequenced in a study of post-analysis software for immune sequencing data. The study, taken as a whole, reports: The five TRBV segments detected at higher frequency in patients than in controls included TRBV5-6, TRBV5-1 and TRBV20-1.

Built from TCR beta cDNA, the libraries had unique molecular identifiers in them. TCRdb re-derived calls from the PCR reads in MiXCR, one entry per CDR3 protein. This repertoire shows approximately 400,000 distinct CDR3 sequences, around a third found once; its top ten account for 13%. These TCRs' antigens remain unknown. Sequencing was done on a sample of blood. The receptor set was obtained from a girl under 18 with multiple sclerosis.

This clonotype was observed a handful of times. V and J are TRBV10-3 and TRBJ2-4, with D uncertain. The J call may be faulty, since TRBJ2-7 better matches the DNA end. Germline-derived CDR1 and CDR2 are ENHRY and SYGVKD. The CDR3 is 13 amino acids. The CDR3 DNA reads TGTGCCATCAAAGACGGCAGCTCCTACGAGCAGTACTTC. It encodes CAIKDGSSYEQYF.

The table lists this clonotype with a few counts. V gene TRBV20-1 combines with J gene TRBJ2-1; D is undetermined. In germline, CDR1 is DFQATT, CDR2 SNEGSKA (reference sequence). V was pared by 5 bases and J by 0 bases, with 14 bases between. The CDR3 length is 15 residues. The CDR3 protein is CSASRNLGSYNEQFF. The CDR3 DNA is TGCAGTGCTTCCCGTAATTTGGGCTCCTACAATGAGCAGTTCTTC.

The sample holds a few counts of this clonotype. The V gene is TRBV28, the J gene TRBJ2-7, with 8 nucleotides matching TRBD1. Per the germline V gene, CDR1 is MDHEN and CDR2 is SYDVKM. The CDR3 has 16 residues. Germline trimming cut 5 bases from V and 2 bases from J; bases unmatched to any gene: 11. CDR3 sequence reads: CASSGIQTGVAYEQYF. Written as DNA, the CDR3 is TGTGCCAGCAGTGGGATCCAGACAGGGGTCGCCTACGAGCAGTACTTC.